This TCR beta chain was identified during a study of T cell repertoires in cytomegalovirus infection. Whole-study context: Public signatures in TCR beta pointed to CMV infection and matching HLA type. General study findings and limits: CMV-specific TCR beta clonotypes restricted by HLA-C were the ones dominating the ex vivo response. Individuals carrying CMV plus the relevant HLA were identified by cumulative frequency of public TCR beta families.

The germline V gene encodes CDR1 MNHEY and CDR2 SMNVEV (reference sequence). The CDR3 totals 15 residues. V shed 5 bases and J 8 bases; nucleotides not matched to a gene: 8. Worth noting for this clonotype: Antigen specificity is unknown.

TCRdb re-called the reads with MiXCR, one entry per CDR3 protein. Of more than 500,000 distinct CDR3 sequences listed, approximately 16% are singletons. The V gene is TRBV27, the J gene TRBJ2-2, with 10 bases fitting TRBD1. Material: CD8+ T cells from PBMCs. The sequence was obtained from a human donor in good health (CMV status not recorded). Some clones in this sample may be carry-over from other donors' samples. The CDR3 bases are TGTGCCAGCAGTCCCCGGGACAGGGGAGCGGGGGAGCTGTTTTTT. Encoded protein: CASSPRDRGAGELFF.